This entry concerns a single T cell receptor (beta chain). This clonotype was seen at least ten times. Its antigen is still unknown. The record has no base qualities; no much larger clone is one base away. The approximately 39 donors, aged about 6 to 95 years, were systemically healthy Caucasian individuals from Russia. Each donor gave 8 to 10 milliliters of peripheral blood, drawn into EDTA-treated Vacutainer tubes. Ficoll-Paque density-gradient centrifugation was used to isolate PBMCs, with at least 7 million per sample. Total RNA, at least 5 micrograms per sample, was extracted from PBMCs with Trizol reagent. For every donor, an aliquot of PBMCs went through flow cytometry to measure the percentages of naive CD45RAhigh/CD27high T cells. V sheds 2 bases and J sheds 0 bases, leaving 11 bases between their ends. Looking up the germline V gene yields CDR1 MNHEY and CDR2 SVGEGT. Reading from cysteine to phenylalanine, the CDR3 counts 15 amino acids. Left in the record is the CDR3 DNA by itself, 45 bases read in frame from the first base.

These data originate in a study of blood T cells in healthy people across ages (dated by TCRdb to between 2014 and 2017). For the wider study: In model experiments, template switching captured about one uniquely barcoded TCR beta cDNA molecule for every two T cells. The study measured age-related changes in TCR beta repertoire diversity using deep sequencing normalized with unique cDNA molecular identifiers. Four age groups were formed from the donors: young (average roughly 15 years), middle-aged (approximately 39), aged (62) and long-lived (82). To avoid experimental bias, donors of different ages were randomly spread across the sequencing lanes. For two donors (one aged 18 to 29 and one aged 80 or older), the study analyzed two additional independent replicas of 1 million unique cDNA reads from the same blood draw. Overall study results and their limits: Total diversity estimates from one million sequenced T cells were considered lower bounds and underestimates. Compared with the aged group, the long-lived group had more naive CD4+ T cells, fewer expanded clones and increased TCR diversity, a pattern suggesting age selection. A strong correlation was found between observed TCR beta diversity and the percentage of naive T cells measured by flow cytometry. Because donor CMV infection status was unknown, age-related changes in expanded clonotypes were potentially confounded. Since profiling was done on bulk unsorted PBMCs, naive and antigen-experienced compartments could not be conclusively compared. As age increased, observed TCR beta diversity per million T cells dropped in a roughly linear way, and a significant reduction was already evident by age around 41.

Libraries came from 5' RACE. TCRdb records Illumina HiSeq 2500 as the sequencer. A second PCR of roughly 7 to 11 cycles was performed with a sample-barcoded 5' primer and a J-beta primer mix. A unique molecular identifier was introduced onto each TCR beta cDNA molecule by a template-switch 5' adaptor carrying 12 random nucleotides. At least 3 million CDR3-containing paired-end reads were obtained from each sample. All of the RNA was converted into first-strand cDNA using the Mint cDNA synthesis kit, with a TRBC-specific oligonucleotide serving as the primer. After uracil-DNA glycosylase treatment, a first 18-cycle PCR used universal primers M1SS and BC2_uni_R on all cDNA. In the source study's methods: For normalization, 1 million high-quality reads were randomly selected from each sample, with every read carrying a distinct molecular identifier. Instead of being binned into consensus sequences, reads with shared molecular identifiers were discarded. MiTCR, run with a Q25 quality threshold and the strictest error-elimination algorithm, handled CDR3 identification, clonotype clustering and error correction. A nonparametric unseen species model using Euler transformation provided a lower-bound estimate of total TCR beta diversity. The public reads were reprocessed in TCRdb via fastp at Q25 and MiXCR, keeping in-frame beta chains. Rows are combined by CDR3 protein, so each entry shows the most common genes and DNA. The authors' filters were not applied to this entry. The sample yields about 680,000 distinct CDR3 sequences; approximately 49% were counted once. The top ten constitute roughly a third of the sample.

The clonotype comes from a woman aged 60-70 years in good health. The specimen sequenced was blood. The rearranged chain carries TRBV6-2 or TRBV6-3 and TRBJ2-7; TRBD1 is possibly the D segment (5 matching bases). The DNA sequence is TGTGCCAGCAGTTACCCAACAGGTGACTCCTACGAGCAGTACTTC. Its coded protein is CASSYPTGDSYEQYF.